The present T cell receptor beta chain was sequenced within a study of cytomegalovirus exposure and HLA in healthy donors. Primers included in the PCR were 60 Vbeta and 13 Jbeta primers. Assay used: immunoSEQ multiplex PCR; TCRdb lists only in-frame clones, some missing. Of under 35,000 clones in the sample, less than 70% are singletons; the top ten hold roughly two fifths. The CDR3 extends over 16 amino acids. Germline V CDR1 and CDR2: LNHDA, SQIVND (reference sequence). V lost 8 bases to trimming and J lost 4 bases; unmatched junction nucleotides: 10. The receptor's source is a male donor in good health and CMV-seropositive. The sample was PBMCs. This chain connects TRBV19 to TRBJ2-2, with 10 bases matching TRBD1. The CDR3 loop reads CASGTGTGASTGELFF. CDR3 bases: TGTGCCAGTGGAACCGGGACAGGGGCATCCACCGGGGAGCTGTTTTTT.